This note documents a single T cell receptor (beta chain) sequence. The germline CDR1 and CDR2 sequences are PRHDT and FYEKMQ (reference sequence). The CDR3 runs to 19 residues. Trimming cost V 4 bases and J 0 bases, with 25 bases left between them. This entry is derived from a study of T-cell reconstitution after alpha-beta-depleted transplantation in children. For TCRbeta, the library was prepared with unique molecular identifiers. TCRdb fed the PCR reads into MiXCR, producing one record per CDR3 protein. The sample yields some 400,000 distinct CDR3 sequences, around 21% seen once. This chain joins TRBV13 and TRBJ2-7; D might be TRBD2 (5 bases). This TCR came from a human donor who donated a stem cell graft to a child with acute myeloid leukemia. The specimen comprised PBMCs from the stem cell graft donor, sampled from the stem cell graft. In DNA form, the CDR3 reads TGTGCCAGCAGCTCCGTGGGCGAAGGAGAGGGAAATAGCTCCTACGAGCAGTACTTC. It yields the protein CASSSVGEGEGNSSYEQYF.